Detailed here is one TCR beta chain. What it binds is not known. The data originate from a study of T cell responses to AZD1222 COVID-19 vaccine. About the research overall: Pooling of second doses given at about 4 or about 12 weeks was done.

Study outcomes and limitations: Seropositive status at baseline applied to only a handful of AZD1222 recipients. Close to half of all spike-specific TCRs reportedly target regions of the variants that are unmutated.

The CDR3 loop spans 13 amino acids. Germline-derived CDR1 and CDR2 are PRHDT and FYEKMQ (reference sequence). Trimming took 5 bases from V and 2 from J, leaving 9 bases between them. Clones were sequenced by immunoSEQ multiplex PCR, and TCRdb holds only the in-frame ones, with some missing. The sample contains 100,000 to 150,000 clones, less than 95% of which appear only once. The sequences come from peripheral blood, collected on day 0 of AZD1222 vaccination. The receptor comes from an adult in good health. The chain joins TRBV13 to TRBJ1-2; D call uncertain. The CDR3 here is CASSVRRNYGYTF. The DNA of the CDR3 is TGTGCCAGCAGCGTCAGGAGGAACTATGGCTACACCTTC.